These 32 T cell receptor beta chains share one sample of origin, sequenced in a study of T cells in localized non-small cell lung cancer. Produced via immunoSEQ multiplex PCR; TCRdb's table is partial and in-frame only. The sample holds 39,000 or so clones, roughly 84% seen once. Specimen: PBMCs, collected before any cancer treatment. The receptors derive from a man between 40 and 70 years old with stage II lung adenocarcinoma.

The chain has TRBV7-8 and TRBJ1-1; TRBD1 agrees at 7 bases. The CDR3 length is 14 residues. The V segment lost 0 bases and the J segment 6 bases; nucleotides outside the gene matches: 4. Germline V gene lookup returns CDR1 SGHVS and CDR2 FQNEAQ. CDR3 sequence reads: CASSLAQGIPEAFF. Written as DNA, the CDR3 is TGTGCCAGCAGCTTAGCACAGGGGATCCCTGAAGCTTTCTTT.

This chain joins TRBV11-2 and TRBJ1-3; no reliable D call. V lost 1 base to trimming and J lost 2 bases, with 6 bases between them. Germline V gene data show CDR1 as SGHAT and CDR2 as FQNNGV. The CDR3 totals 14 residues. DNA of the CDR3: TGTGCCAGCAGCTTAGGAGGGCCTGGAAACACCATATATTTT. Translating gives CASSLGGPGNTIYF.

The J gene is TRBJ1-1, the V gene TRBV6-5, with D possibly matching TRBD1 (6 bases). Per germline, CDR1 MNHEY and CDR2 SVGAGI. V lost 4 bases and J 6 bases, leaving 15 bases between the germline ends. The CDR3 sequence is 14 residues long. The CDR3 sequence: CASSSDSLRAEAFF. CDR3 coding DNA: TGTGCCAGCAGTTCGGACAGCCTGAGGGCTGAAGCTTTCTTT.

This sequence joins TRBV7-9 and TRBJ2-1; TRBD1 agrees at 7 bases. Germline V CDR1 and CDR2: SEHNR, FQNEAQ (reference sequence). V dropped 1 base and J dropped 3; count of bases not matched to a gene: 6. The CDR3 contains 16 residues. The CDR3: CASSLVGTANYNEQFF. The CDR3 DNA reads as TGTGCCAGCAGCTTAGTGGGGACAGCGAACTACAATGAGCAGTTCTTC.

The chain employs TRBV7-3 and TRBJ2-1, with 8 nucleotides matching TRBD2. CDR1 is SGHTA, CDR2 FQGTGA, per germline. V gave up 1 base and J gave up 9 bases; unmatched junction bases: 8. The CDR3 has 15 residues. The CDR3: CASSLMPAGVGEQFF. CDR3 DNA: TGTGCCAGCAGCTTAATGCCAGCGGGGGTGGGTGAGCAGTTCTTC.

The chain employs TRBV15 and TRBJ2-7; 9 bases are shared with TRBD1. This CDR3 comprises 13 residues. The germline V gene encodes CDR1 LNHNV and CDR2 YYDKDF (reference sequence). With V trimmed by 8 bases and J by 8 bases, 10 bases remained unmatched. CDR3 sequence reads: CATGETGTGQQYF. In DNA, the CDR3 is TGTGCCACCGGCGAAACCGGGACAGGGCAGCAGTACTTC.

The V gene is TRBV5-1, the J gene TRBJ2-7; 7 bases agree with TRBD1. From germline, CDR1 is SGHRS and CDR2 YFSETQ. The CDR3 has 15 residues. Trimming cost V 4 bases and J 7 bases; bases outside gene matches: 14. The CDR3 sequence: CASSPGQWNSDEQYF. In DNA form, the CDR3 reads TGCGCCAGCAGCCCGGGACAGTGGAACTCGGATGAGCAGTACTTC.

This clone was detected only a few times. This rearrangement joins TRBV4-1 to TRBJ1-2, with a possible D match to TRBD1 (5 bases). There are 16 residues in the CDR3. V gave up 0 bases and J gave up 6 bases, with 17 bases separating them. The V gene's germline CDR1 is MGHRA and CDR2 YSYEKL. The CDR3 sequence: CASSQDQQGRTNGYTF. The CDR3 bases are TGCGCCAGCAGCCAAGATCAGCAGGGACGCACGAATGGCTACACCTTC.

The rearrangement links TRBV9 to TRBJ1-4, with D unclear. This CDR3 has 11 amino acids. Per the germline V gene, CDR1 is SGDLS and CDR2 is YYNGEE. V lost 3 bases and J lost 8, with 5 bases in between. CDR3 loop: CASSGGEKLFF. The CDR3 DNA reads as TGTGCCAGCAGCGGAGGAGAAAAACTGTTTTTT.

The V and J genes are TRBV9 and TRBJ2-1; 14 bases are a match to TRBD2. Trimming took 4 bases from V and 8 from J; bases not matched to a gene: 17. The CDR3 has 19 amino acids. The germline CDR1 and CDR2 sequences are SGDLS and YYNGEE. The CDR3 DNA follows: TGTGCCAGCAGCCCCCGCTTCGGGGGGACTAGCGGGAGTCTGTATGAGCAGTTCTTC. Translation gives CASSPRFGGTSGSLYEQFF. Using reference TRBV9 and TRBJ2-1 for the parts outside the CDR3, the full variable domain is DSGVTQTPKHLITATGQRVTLRCSPRSGDLSVYWYQQSLDQGLQFLIQYYNGEERAKGNILERFSAQQFPDLHSELNLSSLELGDSALYFCASSPRFGGTSGSLYEQFFGPGTRLTVL.

The gene calls are TRBV18 and TRBJ1-4; D ambiguous. Trimming took off 1 base at V and 7 bases at J, with 13 bases between the two ends. The CDR3 is 15 residues long. CDR1 KGHSH and CDR2 LQKENI come from the germline V gene. The CDR3 DNA is TGTGCCAGCTCACCACGGCTGGAGGTGGGTGAAAAACTGTTTTTT. Residues: CASSPRLEVGEKLFF.

The gene calls are TRBV11-3 and TRBJ1-3, with D hard to call. CDR3 length equals 15 residues. Trimming removed 1 base at V and 0 bases at J, with 7 bases between. CDR1 and CDR2 from the germline V gene are SGHNT and YENEEA. This CDR3 reads CASSLAGDSGNTIYF. The CDR3 nucleotides read TGTGCCAGCAGCTTAGCCGGGGACTCTGGAAACACCATATATTTT.

In DNA, the CDR3 is TGTGCCTGGAGCAGGGGACCTGGGGGTGAGACCCAGTACTTC. This translates into CAWSRGPGGETQYF. This sequence joins TRBV30 and TRBJ2-5; tentative D call: TRBD1 (6 bases). Germline CDR1 and CDR2: GTSNPN and SVGIG (reference sequence). The CDR3 runs 14 residues. The V gene lost 3 bases and the J gene lost 5 bases, with 16 bases spanning the gap.

The chain joins TRBV29-1 to TRBJ2-7; 7 bases are shared with TRBD2. Trimming cost V 5 bases and J 6 bases; bases outside gene matches: 13. Germline CDR1 SQVTM, CDR2 ANQGSEA. CDR3 length equals 14 residues. The CDR3 spells CSVSVEGRAGEQYF. DNA of the CDR3: TGCAGCGTTTCCGTAGAGGGGAGGGCCGGCGAGCAGTACTTC.

V usage is TRBV19 and J usage is TRBJ1-5; D perhaps matches TRBD1 (5 bases). V was clipped by 2 bases and J by 4 bases, with 12 bases between them. The CDR3 consists of 15 residues. The germline gives CDR1 LNHDA, CDR2 SQIVND (reference sequence). CDR3 amino acids: CASSIIVGPNQPQHF. CDR3 in DNA: TGTGCCAGTAGTATAATTGTGGGACCTAATCAGCCCCAGCATTTT.

The chain is built from TRBV12-5 and TRBJ1-4; TRBD1 is a possible D gene (5 bases). The germline V gene has CDR1 LGHNT and CDR2 FRNRAP. This CDR3 comprises 17 residues. The V and J ends lost 0 bases and 0 bases respectively, with 11 bases between them. The CDR3 here is CASGLVAGTSTNEKLFF. The DNA for the CDR3 is TGTGCTAGTGGTTTGGTAGCGGGGACGTCAACTAATGAAAAACTGTTTTTT.

The rearrangement links TRBV19 to TRBJ1-1, with D unclear. Trimming shortened V by 3 bases and J by 5 bases, and 13 bases separated the two germline ends. The CDR3 has 14 residues. From germline, CDR1 is LNHDA and CDR2 SQIVND (reference sequence). In nucleotides, the CDR3 is TGTGCCAGTAGTATCGAGGGATCGTGGACTGAAGCTTTCTTT. Encoded protein: CASSIEGSWTEAFF.

This clone has more than one count but fewer than ten. The rearrangement joins TRBV9 to TRBJ2-4; 10 bases agree with TRBD1. With V trimmed by 4 bases and J by 0 bases, 7 bases remained unmatched. The CDR3 is 17 amino acids. Per the germline V gene, CDR1 is SGDLS and CDR2 is YYNGEE. The CDR3 spells CASSPRQGAEAKNIQYF. CDR3 nucleotide sequence: TGTGCCAGCAGCCCGCGACAGGGGGCCGAAGCCAAAAACATTCAGTACTTC.

The chain is built from TRBV6-6 and TRBJ2-7; D is undetermined. Germline V gene lookup returns CDR1 MNHNY and CDR2 SVGAGI (reference sequence). The CDR3 length is 14 residues. With 0 bases removed from V and 2 bases from J, the gap between germline ends came to 8 bases. CDR3 bases: TGTGCCAGCAGTTACTCCGGGCCCGCCTACGAGCAGTACTTC. It is translated as CASSYSGPAYEQYF.

This clone was seen more than once but under ten times. V is TRBV7-2 and J is TRBJ2-1; D remains ambiguous. Germline CDR1 SGHTA, CDR2 FQGNSA. The V end was cut by 2 bases, the J end by 5 bases, with 10 bases between. This CDR3 contains 14 residues. Here the CDR3 reads CASSLSGFNNEQFF. The CDR3 DNA sequence: TGTGCCAGCAGCTTATCAGGTTTCAACAATGAGCAGTTCTTC.

The chain combines TRBV5-6 with TRBJ2-7; D is undetermined. Trimming left V 0 bases short and J 2 bases short, with 6 bases between. Looked up from germline, CDR1 is SGHDT and CDR2 is YYEEEE. The CDR3 is 13 amino acids. The CDR3 DNA sequence: TGTGCCAGCAGCTTGGGCAGTACCTACGAGCAGTACTTC. Amino acid sequence: CASSLGSTYEQYF.

This clone was picked up one time. The V and J genes are TRBV11-2 and TRBJ2-3, with TRBD2 matching over 8 bases. The CDR3 is 16 amino acids. After removal of 1 base from V and 0 bases from J, the junction contained 3 bases not matched to a gene. CDR1 is SGHAT, CDR2 FQNNGV, per germline. Here the CDR3 reads CASSLVPGGSTDTQYF. CDR3 sequence (DNA): TGTGCCAGCAGCTTAGTCCCGGGGGGGAGCACAGATACGCAGTATTTT.

This clone turned up a few times. The V and J genes are TRBV7-9 and TRBJ1-5; 12 bases fit TRBD1. V lost 5 bases to trimming and J lost 7 bases; unmatched junction nucleotides: 9. The germline V gene encodes CDR1 SEHNR and CDR2 FQNEAQ (reference sequence). The CDR3 has 16 amino acids. The CDR3 sequence: CASSLGGQGARQPQHF. For the CDR3, the DNA is TGTGCCAGCAGCCTGGGGGGACAGGGGGCAAGACAGCCCCAGCATTTT.

The chain uses TRBV11-2 and TRBJ2-3; D not certain. Germline V lookup: CDR1 SGHAT, CDR2 FQNNGV. The V end was cut by 3 bases, the J end by 2 bases, with 6 bases between. CDR3 length: 13 amino acids. The CDR3 DNA reads TGTGCCAGCAGCTTCCCACACACAGATACGCAGTATTTT. Translated, it gives CASSFPHTDTQYF.

The V call is TRBV19, the J call TRBJ1-1, with TRBD1 as a possible D gene (5 bases). Germline values: CDR1 LNHDA, CDR2 SQIVND (reference sequence). This CDR3 region has 14 residues. Trimming cost V 7 bases and J 4 bases, with 16 bases left between them. The CDR3 loop is CASNDLGEGTEAFF. The CDR3 coding sequence is TGTGCCAGTAACGATCTGGGGGAGGGCACTGAAGCTTTCTTT.

The chain combines TRBV7-6 with TRBJ1-4; 7 bases fit TRBD1. CDR1 is SGHVS, CDR2 FNYEAQ, per germline. With 1 base clipped from V and 8 bases from J, the junction kept 16 bases outside the gene matches. The CDR3 loop spans 18 amino acids. CDR3 residues: CASSLGPFRQGGKEKLFF. In DNA, the CDR3 is TGTGCCAGCAGCTTAGGCCCCTTCCGACAGGGAGGGAAGGAAAAACTGTTTTTT.

The chain recombines TRBV27 with TRBJ1-2; TRBD1 aligns across 9 bases. The CDR3 runs to 15 residues. Germline lookup yields CDR1 MNHEY and CDR2 SMNVEV (reference sequence). Trimming took 5 bases from V and 4 from J; bases not matched to a gene: 8. CDR3 DNA sequence: TGTGCCAGCAGTCAACCGGGACAGGGCATCTATGGCTACACCTTC. This sequence encodes CASSQPGQGIYGYTF.

CDR3 nucleotide sequence: TGTGCCAGCAGCCTAGCGGGAAGCACAGATACGCAGTATTTT. Its translation: CASSLAGSTDTQYF. The rearrangement joins TRBV7-3 to TRBJ2-3; 9 nucleotides match TRBD2. Losses at the gene ends were 5 bases for V and 0 bases for J; bases not matched to a gene: 0. Germline V gene data show CDR1 as SGHTA and CDR2 as FQGTGA. The CDR3 runs to 14 residues.

The chain links TRBV27 to TRBJ2-1; the D is unclear. Trimming took off 5 bases at V and 4 bases at J, with 15 bases between the two ends. Germline V lookup: CDR1 MNHEY, CDR2 SMNVEV (reference sequence). The CDR3 spans 15 residues. The CDR3 here is CASSPTRDPYNEQFF. CDR3 bases: TGTGCCAGCAGTCCAACCAGAGACCCTTACAATGAGCAGTTCTTC.

This clone was counted a single time. J is TRBJ1-2 and V is TRBV2; D not resolved. Trimming took off 6 bases at V and 8 bases at J, with 19 bases between the two ends. The CDR3 extends over 14 amino acids. Germline values: CDR1 SNHLY, CDR2 FYNNEI. DNA of the CDR3: TGTGCCAGCAGGGCCCTAGGAAGGGAGAAAGGCTACACCTTC. This encodes CASRALGREKGYTF.

The rearrangement joins TRBV7-2 to TRBJ2-7, with 7 bases aligning to TRBD1. V lost 1 base, J lost 7 bases, and 10 bases stayed unmatched. CDR3 length equals 15 residues. CDR1 and CDR2 from the germline V gene are SGHTA and FQGNSA. As DNA, the CDR3 is TGTGCCAGCAGCTTAGTTCCGGTCGAACAGGGGGAGCAGTACTTC. As protein: CASSLVPVEQGEQYF.

This chain uses TRBV6-1 with TRBJ1-5; D uncertain. Trimming took 8 bases from V and 3 from J, leaving 11 bases between them. The CDR3 runs to 13 residues. The germline V gene encodes CDR1 MNHNS and CDR2 SASEGT. The CDR3 nucleotides are TGTGCCAGCCCCCTAGGCTTCAATCAGCCCCAGCATTTT. Its protein product is CASPLGFNQPQHF.